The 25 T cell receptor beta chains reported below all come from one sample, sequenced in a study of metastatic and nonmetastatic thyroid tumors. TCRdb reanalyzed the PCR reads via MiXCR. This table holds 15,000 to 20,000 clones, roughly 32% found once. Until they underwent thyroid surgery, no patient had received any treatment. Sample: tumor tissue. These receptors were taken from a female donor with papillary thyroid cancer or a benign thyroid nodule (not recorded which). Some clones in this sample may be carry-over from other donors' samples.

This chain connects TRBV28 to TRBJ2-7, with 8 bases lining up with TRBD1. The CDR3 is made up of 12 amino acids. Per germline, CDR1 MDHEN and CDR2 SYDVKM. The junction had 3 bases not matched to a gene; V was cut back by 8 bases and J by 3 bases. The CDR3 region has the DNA TGTGCCAGCTCGGACAGGGACTACGAGCAGTACTTC. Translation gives CASSDRDYEQYF. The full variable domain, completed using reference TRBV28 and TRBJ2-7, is DVKVTQSSRYLVKRTGEKVFLECVQDMDHENMFWYRQDPGLGLRLIYFSYDVKMKEKGDIPEGYSVSREKKERFSLILESASTNQTSMYLCASSDRDYEQYFGPGTRLTVT.

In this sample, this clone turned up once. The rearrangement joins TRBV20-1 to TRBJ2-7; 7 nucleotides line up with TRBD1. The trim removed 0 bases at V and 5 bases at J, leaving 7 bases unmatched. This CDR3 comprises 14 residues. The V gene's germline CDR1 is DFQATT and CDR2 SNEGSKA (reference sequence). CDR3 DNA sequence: TGCAGTGCTAGAGATCAAACAGGGGACCACGAGCAGTACTTC. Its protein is CSARDQTGDHEQYF.

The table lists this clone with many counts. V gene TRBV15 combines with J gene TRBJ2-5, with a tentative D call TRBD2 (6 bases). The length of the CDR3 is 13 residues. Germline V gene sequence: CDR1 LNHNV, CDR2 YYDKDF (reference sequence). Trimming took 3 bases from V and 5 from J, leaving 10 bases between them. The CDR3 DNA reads TGTGCCACCAGCAGGTACGGAGGGGAGACCCAGTACTTC. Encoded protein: CATSRYGGETQYF.

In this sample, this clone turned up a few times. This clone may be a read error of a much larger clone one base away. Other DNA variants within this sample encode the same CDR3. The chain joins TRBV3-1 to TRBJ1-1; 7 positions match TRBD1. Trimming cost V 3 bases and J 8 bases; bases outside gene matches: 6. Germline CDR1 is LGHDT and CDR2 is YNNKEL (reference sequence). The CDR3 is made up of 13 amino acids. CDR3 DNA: TGTGCCAGCAGCCAGCAGGGGGGGACCGAAGCTTTCTTT. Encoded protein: CASSQQGGTEAFF. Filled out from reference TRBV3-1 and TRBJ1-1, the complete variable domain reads DTAVSQTPKYLVTQMGNDKSIKCEQNLGHDTMYWYKQDSKKFLKIMFSYNNKELIINETVPNRFSPKSPDKAHLNLHINSLELGDSAVYFCASSQQGGTEAFFGQGTRLTVV.

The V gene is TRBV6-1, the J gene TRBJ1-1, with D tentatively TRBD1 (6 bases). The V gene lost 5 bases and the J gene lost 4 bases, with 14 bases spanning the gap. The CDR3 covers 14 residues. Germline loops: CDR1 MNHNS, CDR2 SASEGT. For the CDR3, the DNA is TGTGCCAGCAGTTCAGGGGCACCAATCACTGAAGCTTTCTTT. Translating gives CASSSGAPITEAFF.

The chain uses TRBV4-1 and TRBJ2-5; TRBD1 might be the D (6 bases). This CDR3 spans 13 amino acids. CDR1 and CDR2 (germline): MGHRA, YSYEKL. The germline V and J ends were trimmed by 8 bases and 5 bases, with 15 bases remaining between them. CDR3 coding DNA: TGCGCCAGCGAATTTGGGGGCTCGGAGACCCAGTACTTC. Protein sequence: CASEFGGSETQYF.

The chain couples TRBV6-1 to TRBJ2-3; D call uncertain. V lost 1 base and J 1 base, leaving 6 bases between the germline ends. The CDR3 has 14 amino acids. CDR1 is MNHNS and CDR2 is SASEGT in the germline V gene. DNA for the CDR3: TGTGCCAGCAGTGAAGGATTGGGCACAGATACGCAGTATTTT. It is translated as CASSEGLGTDTQYF.

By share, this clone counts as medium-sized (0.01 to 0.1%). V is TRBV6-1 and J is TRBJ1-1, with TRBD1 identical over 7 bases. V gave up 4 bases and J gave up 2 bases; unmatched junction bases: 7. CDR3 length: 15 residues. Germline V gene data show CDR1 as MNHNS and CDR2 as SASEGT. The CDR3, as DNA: TGTGCCAGCAGTGCCCAGGGGGGGGTTAACACTGAAGCTTTCTTT. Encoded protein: CASSAQGGVNTEAFF.

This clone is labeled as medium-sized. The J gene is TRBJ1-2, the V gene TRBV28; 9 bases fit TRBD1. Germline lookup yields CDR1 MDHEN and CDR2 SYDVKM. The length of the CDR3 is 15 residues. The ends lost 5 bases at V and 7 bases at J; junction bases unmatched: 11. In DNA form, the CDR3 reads TGTGCCAGCAGTGATACCGGGACAGGGTCCTCTGGCTACACCTTC. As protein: CASSDTGTGSSGYTF.

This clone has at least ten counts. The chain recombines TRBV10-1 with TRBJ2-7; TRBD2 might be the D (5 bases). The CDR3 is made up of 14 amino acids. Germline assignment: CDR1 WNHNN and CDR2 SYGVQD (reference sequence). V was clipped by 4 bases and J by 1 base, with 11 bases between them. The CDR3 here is CASSGLGGSYEQYF. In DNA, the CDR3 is TGCGCCAGCAGTGGGCTAGGAGGTTCCTACGAGCAGTACTTC.

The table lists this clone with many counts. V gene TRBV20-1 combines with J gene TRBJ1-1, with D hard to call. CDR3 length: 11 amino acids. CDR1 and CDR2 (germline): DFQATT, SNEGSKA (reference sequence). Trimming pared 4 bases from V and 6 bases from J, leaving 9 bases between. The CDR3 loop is CSANPVAEAFF. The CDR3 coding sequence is TGCAGTGCTAACCCTGTGGCTGAAGCTTTCTTT.

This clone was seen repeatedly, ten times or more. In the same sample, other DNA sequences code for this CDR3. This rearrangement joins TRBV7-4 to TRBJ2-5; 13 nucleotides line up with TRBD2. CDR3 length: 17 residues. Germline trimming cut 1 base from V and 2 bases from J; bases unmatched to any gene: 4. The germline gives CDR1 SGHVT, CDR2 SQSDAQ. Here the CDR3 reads CASSLEVLAGGQETQYF. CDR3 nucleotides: TGTGCCAGCAGCTTAGAGGTACTAGCGGGGGGGCAAGAGACCCAGTACTTC.

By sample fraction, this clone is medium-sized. CDR3 bases: TGTGCCAGCAGCTTATACTATAGCAATCAGCCCCAGCATTTT. Its translation is CASSLYYSNQPQHF. V is TRBV7-2 and J is TRBJ1-5; D is undetermined. The CDR3 loop spans 14 amino acids. Per the germline V gene, CDR1 is SGHTA and CDR2 is FQGNSA. V lost 2 bases, J lost 0 bases, and 5 bases lay in between.

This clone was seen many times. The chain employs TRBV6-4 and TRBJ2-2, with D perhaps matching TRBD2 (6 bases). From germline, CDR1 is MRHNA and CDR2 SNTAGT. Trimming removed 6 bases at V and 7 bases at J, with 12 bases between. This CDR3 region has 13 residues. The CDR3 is CASSRLGGGELFF. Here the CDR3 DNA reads TGTGCCAGCAGCCGACTAGGTGGCGGGGAGCTGTTTTTT.

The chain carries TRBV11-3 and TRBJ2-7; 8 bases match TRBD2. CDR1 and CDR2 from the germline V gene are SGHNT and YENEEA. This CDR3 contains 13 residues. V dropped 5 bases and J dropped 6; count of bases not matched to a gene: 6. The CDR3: CASSRSGSPEQYF. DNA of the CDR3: TGTGCCAGCAGCAGAAGCGGGAGCCCCGAGCAGTACTTC.

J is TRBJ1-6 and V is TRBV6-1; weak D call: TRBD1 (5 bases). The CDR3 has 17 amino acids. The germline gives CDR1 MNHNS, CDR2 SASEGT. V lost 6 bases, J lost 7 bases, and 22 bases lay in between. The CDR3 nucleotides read TGTGCCAGCAGCTTGTACGCAGGGCCCTCGTTCAATTCACCCCTCCACTTT. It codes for CASSLYAGPSFNSPLHF.

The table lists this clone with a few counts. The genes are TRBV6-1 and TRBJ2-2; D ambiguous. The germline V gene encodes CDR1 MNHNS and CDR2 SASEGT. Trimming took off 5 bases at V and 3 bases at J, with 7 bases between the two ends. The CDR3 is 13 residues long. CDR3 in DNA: TGTGCCAGCAGTAGGACGGACACCGGGGAGCTGTTTTTT. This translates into CASSRTDTGELFF.

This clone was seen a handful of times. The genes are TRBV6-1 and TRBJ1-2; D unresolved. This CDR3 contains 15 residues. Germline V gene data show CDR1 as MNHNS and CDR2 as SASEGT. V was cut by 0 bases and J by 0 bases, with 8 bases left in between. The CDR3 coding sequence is TGTGCCAGCAGTGAAGCTTTGGGAACTAACTATGGCTACACCTTC. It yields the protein CASSEALGTNYGYTF.

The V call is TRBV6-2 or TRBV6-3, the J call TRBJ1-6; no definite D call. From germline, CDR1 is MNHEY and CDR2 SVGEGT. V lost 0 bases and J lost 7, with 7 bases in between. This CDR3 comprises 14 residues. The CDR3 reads CASSYSAENSPLHF. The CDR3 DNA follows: TGTGCCAGCAGTTACTCGGCGGAGAATTCACCCCTCCACTTT.

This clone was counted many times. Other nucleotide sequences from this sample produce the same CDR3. The CDR3 coding sequence is TGTGCCAGCAGCTCACTAGCGGACCGCACAGATACGCAGTATTTT. Amino acid sequence: CASSSLADRTDTQYF. V and J are TRBV5-6 and TRBJ2-3; 8 positions match TRBD2. CDR1 and CDR2 from the germline V gene are SGHDT and YYEEEE. V lost 3 bases to trimming and J lost 1 base; unmatched junction nucleotides: 4. The CDR3 totals 15 residues.

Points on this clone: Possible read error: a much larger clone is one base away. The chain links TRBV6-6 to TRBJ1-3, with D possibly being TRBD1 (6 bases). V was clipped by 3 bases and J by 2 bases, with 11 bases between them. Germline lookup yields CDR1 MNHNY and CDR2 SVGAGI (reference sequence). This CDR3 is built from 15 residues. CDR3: CASSYIGGPGNTIYF. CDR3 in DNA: TGTGCCAGCAGTTATATCGGGGGCCCTGGAAACACCATATATTTT.

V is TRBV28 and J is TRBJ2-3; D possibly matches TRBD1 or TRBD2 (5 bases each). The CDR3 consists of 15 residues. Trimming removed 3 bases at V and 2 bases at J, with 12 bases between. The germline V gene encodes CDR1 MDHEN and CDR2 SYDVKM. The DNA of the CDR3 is TGTGCCAGCAGTTTGGAAGGGACCTTCACAGATACGCAGTATTTT. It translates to CASSLEGTFTDTQYF. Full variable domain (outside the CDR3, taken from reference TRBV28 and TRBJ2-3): DVKVTQSSRYLVKRTGEKVFLECVQDMDHENMFWYRQDPGLGLRLIYFSYDVKMKEKGDIPEGYSVSREKKERFSLILESASTNQTSMYLCASSLEGTFTDTQYFGPGTRLTVL.

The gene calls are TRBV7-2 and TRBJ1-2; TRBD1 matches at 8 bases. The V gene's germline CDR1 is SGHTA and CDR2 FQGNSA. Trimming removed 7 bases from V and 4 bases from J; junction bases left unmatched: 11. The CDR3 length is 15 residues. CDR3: CASTVVRTGSYGYTF. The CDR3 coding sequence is TGTGCCAGCACCGTCGTTAGGACAGGGAGCTATGGCTACACCTTC. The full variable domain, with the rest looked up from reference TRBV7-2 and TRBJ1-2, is GAGVSQSPSNKVTEKGKDVELRCDPISGHTALYWYRQSLGQGLEFLIYFQGNSAPDKSGLPSDRFSAERTGGSVSTLTIQRTQQEDSAVYLCASTVVRTGSYGYTFGSGTRLTVV.

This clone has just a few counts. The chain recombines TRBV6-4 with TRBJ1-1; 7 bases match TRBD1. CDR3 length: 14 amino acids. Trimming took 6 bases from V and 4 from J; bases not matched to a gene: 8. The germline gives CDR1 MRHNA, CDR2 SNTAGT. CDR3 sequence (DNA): TGTGCCAGCAGCCAACAGGGGACCGGCACTGAAGCTTTCTTT. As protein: CASSQQGTGTEAFF.

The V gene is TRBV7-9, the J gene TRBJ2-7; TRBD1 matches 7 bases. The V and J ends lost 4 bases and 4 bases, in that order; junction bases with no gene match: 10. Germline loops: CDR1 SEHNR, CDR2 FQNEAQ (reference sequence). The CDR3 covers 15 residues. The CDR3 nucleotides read TGTGCCAGCAGCTCCTGGACAGGCAGTGGATACGAGCAGTACTTC. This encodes CASSSWTGSGYEQYF.